These 16 T cell receptor beta chains originate from one sample sequenced in a study of Graves' ophthalmopathy and Graves' hyperthyroidism. From RNA, the CDR3 regions of TCR beta chains were amplified and sequenced. HTBI primers were used in a first-round RT-PCR, which preceded a second-round multiplex PCR. MiXCR was run by TCRdb on the multiplex PCR reads, yielding one entry per CDR3 protein. The repertoire holds a few hundred thousand distinct CDR3 sequences, with 15% to 20% as singletons. The sample consisted of peripheral blood. These receptor sequences come from an adult woman with stable Graves' hyperthyroidism.

This clonotype was detected many times. V and J are TRBV28 and TRBJ1-2; 12 positions agree with TRBD1. The germline V gene encodes CDR1 MDHEN and CDR2 SYDVKM. V shed 6 bases, J shed 6 bases, and the junction held 11 bases outside the gene matches. This CDR3 comprises 16 residues. As DNA, the CDR3 is TGTGCCAGCAGGACCGGGACAGGGGGCTTCATTAATGGCTACACCTTC. It translates to CASRTGTGGFINGYTF.

This sequence joins TRBV11-2 and TRBJ2-7, with D tentatively TRBD1 (5 bases). This CDR3 is 13 amino acids long. Germline CDR1 and CDR2: SGHAT and FQNNGV. The V end lost 4 bases, the J end lost 2 bases, and 9 bases lay between the germline ends. CDR3 DNA: TGTGCCAGCAGCTGGACACTTACCTACGAGCAGTACTTC. Encoded protein: CASSWTLTYEQYF.

This clonotype was recorded many times. This chain joins TRBV3-1 and TRBJ2-2; 15 bases match TRBD2. Per the germline V gene, CDR1 is LGHDT and CDR2 is YNNKEL (reference sequence). The CDR3 is 21 residues long. V shed 3 bases, J shed 3 bases, and the junction held 14 bases outside the gene matches. The chain's CDR3 is CASSQTKGTSGRSPYTGELFF. The CDR3 region has the DNA TGTGCCAGCAGCCAGACGAAAGGGACTAGCGGGAGGTCCCCCTACACCGGGGAGCTGTTTTTT.

The rearrangement links TRBV7-3 to TRBJ2-7, with 8 bases lining up with TRBD1. The CDR3 consists of 17 residues. With 5 bases clipped from V and 4 bases from J, the junction kept 16 bases outside the gene matches. Germline CDR1 and CDR2: SGHTA and FQGTGA. The DNA of the CDR3 is TGTGCCAGCAGCCTCCGTCTCGAGGACAGGGCAGTTTACGAGCAGTACTTC. Its translation: CASSLRLEDRAVYEQYF.

At least ten counts were recorded for this clonotype. The gene calls are TRBV6-2 or TRBV6-3 and TRBJ2-7, with 13 bases lining up with TRBD2. Germline CDR1 reads MNHEY; CDR2 reads SVGEGT. The CDR3 runs 13 residues. The J segment lost 9 bases and the V segment lost 11 bases, leaving 10 bases of the junction unmatched. DNA of the CDR3: TGTGCCGGCCGACTAGCGGGAGGAAATCGGCAGTACTTC. It translates to CAGRLAGGNRQYF.

This clonotype was recorded at least ten times. CDR3 protein: CASRTPPSTGELFF. In DNA form, the CDR3 reads TGTGCCAGTCGTACCCCGCCGTCCACCGGGGAGCTGTTTTTT. This chain uses TRBV2 with TRBJ2-2, with D uncertain. With 9 bases removed from V and 4 bases from J, the gap between germline ends came to 15 bases. The CDR3 runs to 14 residues. The germline gives CDR1 SNHLY, CDR2 FYNNEI.

This clonotype showed up many times. The chain uses TRBV11-2 and TRBJ2-7; D is uncertain. Germline V gene lookup returns CDR1 SGHAT and CDR2 FQNNGV. The V end lost 5 bases, the J end lost 4 bases, and 9 bases lay between the germline ends. The CDR3 extends over 12 amino acids. CDR3 sequence reads: CASSTYPYEQYF. CDR3 nucleotide sequence: TGTGCCAGCAGCACTTATCCATACGAGCAGTACTTC. Drawing the rest from reference TRBV11-2 and TRBJ2-7, the complete variable domain is EAGVAQSPRYKIIEKRQSVAFWCNPISGHATLYWYQQILGQGPKLLIQFQNNGVVDDSQLPKDRFSAERLKGVDSTLKIQPAKLEDSAVYLCASSTYPYEQYFGPGTRLTVT.

This clonotype was seen repeatedly, ten times or more. A read error may account for a junction end that differs from germline. The chain has TRBV5-1 and TRBJ1-2; D is uncertain. The length of the CDR3 is 12 residues. The V gene's germline CDR1 is SGHRS and CDR2 YFSETQ. The CDR3 DNA reads TGCGCCAGCAGCTTCGAGGACGGACCCAGCCTCTTC. Its translation is CASSFEDGPSLF.

This clonotype was observed many times. V and J are TRBV7-2 and TRBJ2-7; 9 nucleotides line up with TRBD2. V shed 5 bases and J 3 bases; nucleotides not matched to a gene: 2. This CDR3 is 13 amino acids long. Germline CDR1 reads SGHTA; CDR2 reads FQGNSA. CDR3 in DNA: TGTGCCAGCAGCGTTAGCGGGAGCTACGAGCAGTACTTC. Protein: CASSVSGSYEQYF.

In this sample, this clonotype turned up many times. CDR3 loop: CSVDPSPGQRVAGYTF. In DNA form, the CDR3 reads TGCAGCGTTGACCCCTCCCCGGGACAGAGAGTCGCTGGCTACACCTTC. This chain uses TRBV29-1 with TRBJ1-2; the match to TRBD1 covers 7 bases. The germline CDR1 and CDR2 sequences are SQVTM and ANQGSEA. The CDR3 runs to 16 residues. The V gene end was trimmed by 3 bases and the J gene end by 7 bases; junction bases not matched to a gene: 17. Variable domain in full (rest from reference TRBV29-1 and TRBJ1-2): SAVISQKPSRDICQRGTSLTIQCQVDSQVTMMFWYRQQPGQSLTLIATANQGSEATYESGFVIDKFPISRPNLTFSTLTVSNMSPEDSSIYLCSVDPSPGQRVAGYTFGSGTRLTVV.

With regard to this clonotype: One base away lies a much larger clone, so this may be a sequencing read error. This chain links TRBV4-1 with TRBJ1-2; TRBD1 aligns across 9 bases. CDR3 length: 15 residues. Germline V gene data show CDR1 as MGHRA and CDR2 as YSYEKL. The DNA of the CDR3 is TGCGCCAGCAGCCGAGTTGACAGGGGGGGCGCCGGCTTCACCTTC. Encoded protein: CASSRVDRGGAGFTF.

This clonotype was detected only a few times. DNA for the CDR3: TGCAGTGCTAGAACTCGGTTCGAGCCCCAGCATTTT. It yields the protein CSARTRFEPQHF. The rearrangement uses TRBV20-1 and TRBJ1-5; D gene unclear. Germline-derived CDR1 and CDR2 are DFQATT and SNEGSKA (reference sequence). V gave up 2 bases and J gave up 8 bases, with 10 bases separating them. CDR3 length equals 12 residues.

CDR3 nucleotides: TGTGCCTGGAGTATAAGCGGGAGTGGGGATGAGCAGTTCTTC. Translated: CAWSISGSGDEQFF. The rearrangement joins TRBV30 to TRBJ2-1, with 8 positions matching TRBD2. Per germline, CDR1 GTSNPN and CDR2 SVGIG (reference sequence). The length of the CDR3 is 14 residues. J was trimmed by 8 bases and V by 2 bases; bases with no gene match: 8.

This clonotype was counted ten times or more. V and J are TRBV27 and TRBJ1-2; maybe TRBD1 (5 bases). V lost 6 bases to trimming and J lost 2 bases, with 13 bases between them. The CDR3 sequence is 14 residues long. Per the germline V gene, CDR1 is MNHEY and CDR2 is SMNVEV (reference sequence). The CDR3 region is CASSTRDSNYGYTF. Written as DNA, the CDR3 is TGTGCCAGCAGCACACGGGACTCAAACTATGGCTACACCTTC.

This clonotype showed up many times. The V call is TRBV27, the J call TRBJ2-7, with D perhaps TRBD1 (6 bases). This CDR3 has 15 amino acids. V was cut by 5 bases and J by 1 base, with 15 bases left in between. Germline V CDR1 and CDR2: MNHEY, SMNVEV (reference sequence). The CDR3 loop is CASSARGMGSYEQYF. Written as DNA, the CDR3 is TGTGCCAGCAGTGCCAGGGGAATGGGTTCCTACGAGCAGTACTTC.

This clonotype has ten or more counts. This chain connects TRBV27 to TRBJ2-7, with a possible D match to TRBD2 (6 bases). The ends were cut back, 7 bases at V and 2 bases at J, with 15 bases in the middle. The CDR3 has 14 residues. Germline loops: CDR1 MNHEY, CDR2 SMNVEV (reference sequence). As DNA, the CDR3 is TGTGCCAGCAATGAGGGACGGGGGACCTACGAGCAGTACTTC. This encodes CASNEGRGTYEQYF.